The present entry profiles one T cell receptor beta chain with its context. This specimen comes from a study of shared clonotypes between healthy human individuals. Trimming shortened V by 1 base and J by 6 bases, and 13 bases separated the two germline ends. This CDR3 has 14 residues. Germline V gives CDR1 SGHTA, CDR2 FQGNSA. Sequencing was performed with immunoSEQ multiplex PCR; in TCRdb, only in-frame clones are kept and a portion is missing. The sample has 1,500,000 or so clones, around 97% seen once. The sequence was collected from a man aged 30 to 39 in good health. The sequenced material came from naive CD4+ T cells sorted from blood. Subset reported: CD45RA+ positively selected. This chain uses TRBV7-2 with TRBJ2-7; D might be TRBD1 (6 bases). CDR3 nucleotides: TGTGCCAGCAGCTTAGTCGGACAGCTTGTCGAGCAGTACTTC. This sequence encodes CASSLVGQLVEQYF.